This T cell receptor beta chain was identified during a study of neurological immune-mediated disorders. General observations from the study: Private repertoires in all groups were suggested by the finding that expanded clones across subjects shared no CDR3 amino acid sequences.

Indicated time point: longitudinal time-point 3. Unsorted libraries used 2 million PBMCs kept at -80 degrees C. With 10-nucleotide random UMIs included, cDNA was synthesized by 5'RACE. From 15-18 subjects, over 180 million TCR-beta sequences were obtained in each sequencing run. TCRdb reanalysed the 5' RACE reads using MiXCR and keeps one entry per CDR3 protein. This table holds over 90,000 distinct CDR3 sequences, under 14% found once. V lost 11 bases, J lost 5 bases, and 10 bases lay in between. This CDR3 has 11 amino acids. Germline V CDR1 and CDR2: LNHDA, SQIVND (reference sequence). In its sample, this clonotype was seen many times. Antigen unknown.

This TCR was sampled from a female donor with HTLV-1-associated myelopathy (HAM/TSP). Sample: PBMCs. The rearrangement links TRBV19 to TRBJ1-5; D is ambiguous. In DNA form, the CDR3 reads TGTGCCTTGGAGTGTGATCAGCCCCAGCATTTT. Protein product: CALECDQPQHF. The full variable domain, rest sourced from reference TRBV19 and TRBJ1-5, is DGGITQSPKYLFRKEGQNVTLSCEQNLNHDAMYWYRQDPGQGLRLIYYSQIVNDFQKGDIAEGYSVSREKKESFPLTVTSAQKNPTAFYLCALECDQPQHFGDGTRLSIL.